A single sample is the source of the 11 T cell receptor beta chains below, sequenced in a study of CD8 T cells in ankylosing spondylitis. Each CDR3 protein gets one entry after TCRdb re-called the 5' RACE reads with MiXCR. The profile shows more than 650,000 distinct CDR3 sequences, approximately 12% of them singletons. Their recognized antigens are unknown. Study-wide results and limits: Characteristic of ankylosing spondylitis blood, it appeared, was a TCR beta motif comprising several highly homologous variants.

The sequenced material came from blood, either unsorted or a sorted T cell fraction (not recorded which). All receptors come from a male donor with ankylosing spondylitis.

This clonotype was counted a few times. This sequence joins TRBV5-6 and TRBJ2-7, with TRBD1 identical over 9 bases. The CDR3 has 15 amino acids. The J segment lost 3 bases and the V segment lost 3 bases, leaving 7 bases of the junction unmatched. CDR1 is SGHDT and CDR2 is YYEEEE in the germline V gene. This chain's CDR3 is CASSSTPGQGYEQYF. CDR3 nucleotide sequence: TGTGCCAGCAGCTCGACGCCGGGACAGGGCTACGAGCAGTACTTC.

The chain uses TRBV29-1 and TRBJ2-5, with D perhaps matching TRBD1 (5 bases). This CDR3 contains 13 residues. Germline V gene sequence: CDR1 SQVTM, CDR2 ANQGSEA. V gave up 3 bases and J gave up 5 bases, with 13 bases separating them. CDR3: CSVEDNLGETQYF. The CDR3 DNA sequence: TGCAGCGTTGAGGACAATCTGGGGGAGACCCAGTACTTC. Based on the CDR3 plus reference TRBV29-1 and TRBJ2-5, the full variable domain is SAVISQKPSRDICQRGTSLTIQCQVDSQVTMMFWYRQQPGQSLTLIATANQGSEATYESGFVIDKFPISRPNLTFSTLTVSNMSPEDSSIYLCSVEDNLGETQYFGPGTRLLVL.

Only a few counts were recorded for this clonotype. The rearrangement uses TRBV28 and TRBJ2-4, with 9 nucleotides matching TRBD1. V shed 5 bases, J shed 7 bases, and the junction held 6 bases outside the gene matches. Germline lookup yields CDR1 MDHEN and CDR2 SYDVKM. The CDR3 loop spans 14 amino acids. The CDR3 region has the DNA TGTGCCAGCAGTCCACACGACAGGGGGAACATTCAGTACTTC. Residues: CASSPHDRGNIQYF.

The V and J genes are TRBV4-3 and TRBJ1-1; TRBD1 aligns across 7 bases. The CDR3 is made up of 15 amino acids. Germline-derived CDR1 and CDR2 are LGHNA and YSLEER. With V trimmed by 0 bases and J by 2 bases, 3 bases remained unmatched. The CDR3 loop is CASSQDRQGNTEAFF. CDR3 nucleotide sequence: TGCGCCAGCAGCCAAGATCGACAGGGAAACACTGAAGCTTTCTTT.

V usage is TRBV5-1 and J usage is TRBJ2-1; 7 bases fit TRBD1. V lost 0 bases, J lost 0 bases, and 3 bases stayed unmatched. The V gene's germline CDR1 is SGHRS and CDR2 YFSETQ. The CDR3 length is 16 residues. The CDR3 reads CASSLEGASSYNEQFF. The CDR3 DNA reads TGCGCCAGCAGCTTGGAGGGGGCCAGCTCCTACAATGAGCAGTTCTTC.

The chain employs TRBV7-3 and TRBJ2-5, with 7 bases identical to TRBD1. This CDR3 contains 14 residues. V lost 5 bases and J lost 4; bases outside the gene matches: 7. CDR1 is SGHTA, CDR2 FQGTGA, per germline. The CDR3 DNA sequence: TGTGCCAGCAGCCCGACAGGGTCTAGAGAGACCCAGTACTTC. Translated, it gives CASSPTGSRETQYF.

In its sample, this clonotype was seen a few times. CDR3 loop: CASSPSDSYTGELFF. The CDR3 nucleotides are TGCGCCAGCAGCCCGTCGGACAGCTACACCGGGGAGCTGTTTTTT. The chain employs TRBV4-3 and TRBJ2-2; TRBD1 might be the D (6 bases). CDR3 length: 15 residues. The germline V gene encodes CDR1 LGHNA and CDR2 YSLEER. Trimming cost V 4 bases and J 3 bases, with 12 bases left between them.

This clonotype was seen many times. V usage is TRBV10-3 and J usage is TRBJ2-5; 8 positions match TRBD1. With V trimmed by 7 bases and J by 3 bases, 4 bases remained unmatched. The V gene's germline CDR1 is ENHRY and CDR2 SYGVKD. CDR3 size: 13 residues. This CDR3 reads CAIKSDREETQYF. Written as DNA, the CDR3 is TGTGCCATCAAATCGGACAGGGAAGAGACCCAGTACTTC.

In its sample, this clonotype was seen a few times. The chain uses TRBV12-3 or TRBV12-4 and TRBJ2-7; tentatively, D is TRBD1 (5 bases). V lost 8 bases, J lost 3 bases, and 14 bases lay in between. There are 13 residues in the CDR3. CDR3 sequence reads: CASCQDILYEQYF. In DNA form, the CDR3 reads TGTGCCAGCTGTCAGGACATCCTCTACGAGCAGTACTTC.

The J gene is TRBJ2-7, the V gene TRBV6-6; D unresolved. The CDR3 has 11 residues. Germline V lookup: CDR1 MNHNY, CDR2 SVGAGI (reference sequence). V lost 10 bases, J lost 6 bases, and 13 bases lay in between. The CDR3 sequence: CATSWAGEQYF. CDR3 sequence (DNA): TGTGCCACAAGTTGGGCTGGCGAGCAGTACTTC.

This chain joins TRBV6-1 and TRBJ2-1; no definite D call. CDR3 length: 15 amino acids. In germline, CDR1 is MNHNS, CDR2 SASEGT. Trimming took off 2 bases at V and 9 bases at J, with 17 bases between the two ends. CDR3 coding DNA: TGTGCCAGCAGTGAACACGGACCCGAGAGGAGTGAGCAGTTCTTC. It encodes CASSEHGPERSEQFF.